The entry that follows covers one TCR beta chain sequence. Its antigen remains unknown. Measured with immunoSEQ multiplex PCR; TCRdb has only the in-frame clones, and not every one. Among about 64,000 clones listed, roughly 90% were seen once. CDR1 and CDR2 from the germline V gene are MDHEN and SYDVKM. Trimming shortened V by 5 bases and J by 2 bases, and 13 bases separated the two germline ends. This CDR3 has 15 amino acids. This record comes from a study of OX40 agonist ivuxolimab in advanced cancers. Turning to the study itself: Dose-escalation patients had hepatocellular carcinoma, melanoma, renal cell or head and neck cancer. In three patients, partial responses were observed, one with hepatocellular carcinoma and two with cutaneous melanoma. The study's findings and limits: No determination was made of the antigen specificity of the expanded peripheral T cells.

The TCR originated in an adult with an advanced solid tumor such as melanoma, head and neck, liver or kidney cancer. This chain uses TRBV28 with TRBJ2-1, with a tentative D call TRBD2 (5 bases). The sequencing used CD4+ or CD8+ T cells sorted from blood, collected in a trial of the OX40 agonist ivuxolimab. CDR3 DNA: TGTGCCAGCAGTACCCTCAGCGGACCCTACAATGAGCAGTTCTTC. It encodes CASSTLSGPYNEQFF.